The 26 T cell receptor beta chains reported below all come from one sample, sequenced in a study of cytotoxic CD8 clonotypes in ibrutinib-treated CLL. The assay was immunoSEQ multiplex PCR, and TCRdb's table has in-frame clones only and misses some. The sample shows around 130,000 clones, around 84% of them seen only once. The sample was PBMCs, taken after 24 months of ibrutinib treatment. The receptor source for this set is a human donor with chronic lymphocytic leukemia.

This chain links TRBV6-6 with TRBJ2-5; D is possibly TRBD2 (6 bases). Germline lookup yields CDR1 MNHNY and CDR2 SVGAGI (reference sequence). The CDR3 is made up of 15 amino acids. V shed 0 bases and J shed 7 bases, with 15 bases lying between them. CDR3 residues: CASSYSAGGKGTQYF. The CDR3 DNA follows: TGTGCCAGCAGTTACTCAGCCGGGGGAAAAGGGACCCAGTACTTC.

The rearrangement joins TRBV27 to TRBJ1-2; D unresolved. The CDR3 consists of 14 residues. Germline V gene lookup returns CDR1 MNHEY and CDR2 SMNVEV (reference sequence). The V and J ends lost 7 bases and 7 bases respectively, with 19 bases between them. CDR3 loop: CASTPLKNSRGYTF. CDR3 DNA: TGTGCCAGCACCCCCCTAAAGAACAGCCGTGGCTACACCTTC.

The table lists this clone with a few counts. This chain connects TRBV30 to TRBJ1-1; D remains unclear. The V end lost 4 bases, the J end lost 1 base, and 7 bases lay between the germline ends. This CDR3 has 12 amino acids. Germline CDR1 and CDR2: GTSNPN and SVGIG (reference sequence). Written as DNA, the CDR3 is TGTGCCTGGAAAACACAGAACACTGAAGCTTTCTTT. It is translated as CAWKTQNTEAFF.

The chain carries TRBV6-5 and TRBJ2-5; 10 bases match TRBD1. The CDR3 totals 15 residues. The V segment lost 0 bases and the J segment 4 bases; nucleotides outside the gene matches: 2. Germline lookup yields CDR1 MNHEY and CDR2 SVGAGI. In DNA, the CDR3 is TGTGCCAGCAGTTACTCGCGGACAGGGGGAGAGACCCAGTACTTC. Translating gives CASSYSRTGGETQYF.

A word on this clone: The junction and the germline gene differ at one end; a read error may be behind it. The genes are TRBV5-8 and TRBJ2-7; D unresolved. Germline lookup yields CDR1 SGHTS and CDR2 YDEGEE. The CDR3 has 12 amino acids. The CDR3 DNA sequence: TGTGCCAGCAGCGGTTCGCACACAACTGGCGGCTTC. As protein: CASSGSHTTGGF.

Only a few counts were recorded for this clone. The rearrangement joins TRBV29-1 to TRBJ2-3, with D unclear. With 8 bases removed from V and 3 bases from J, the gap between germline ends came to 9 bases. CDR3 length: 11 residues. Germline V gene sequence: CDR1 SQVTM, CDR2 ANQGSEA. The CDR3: CSPRETDTQYF. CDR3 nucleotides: TGCAGCCCCCGTGAGACAGATACGCAGTATTTT.

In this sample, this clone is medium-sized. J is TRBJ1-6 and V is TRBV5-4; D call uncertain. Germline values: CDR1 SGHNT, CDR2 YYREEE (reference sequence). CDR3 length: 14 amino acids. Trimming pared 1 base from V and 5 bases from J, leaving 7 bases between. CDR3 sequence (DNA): TGTGCCAGCAGCTTGCAGGCTAATAATTCACCCCTCCACTTT. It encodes CASSLQANNSPLHF.

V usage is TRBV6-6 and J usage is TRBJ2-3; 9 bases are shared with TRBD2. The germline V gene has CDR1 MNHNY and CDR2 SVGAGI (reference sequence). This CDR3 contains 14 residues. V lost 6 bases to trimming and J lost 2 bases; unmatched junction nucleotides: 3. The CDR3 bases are TGTGCCAGCAGGGAGCGGGGGGCCACAGATACGCAGTATTTT. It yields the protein CASRERGATDTQYF.

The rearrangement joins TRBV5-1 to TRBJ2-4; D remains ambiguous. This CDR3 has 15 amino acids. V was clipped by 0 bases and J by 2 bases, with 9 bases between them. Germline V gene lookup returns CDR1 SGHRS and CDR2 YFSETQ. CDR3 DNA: TGCGCCAGCAGCTTGGGCCCGGAGTCCAAAAACATTCAGTACTTC. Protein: CASSLGPESKNIQYF.

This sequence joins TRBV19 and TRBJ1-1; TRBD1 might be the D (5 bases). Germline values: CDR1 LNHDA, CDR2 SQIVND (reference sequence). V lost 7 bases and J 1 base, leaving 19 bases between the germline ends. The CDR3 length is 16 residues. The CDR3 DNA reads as TGTGCCAGTACATCGATTCCGGGACGGTCGAACACTGAAGCTTTCTTT. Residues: CASTSIPGRSNTEAFF.

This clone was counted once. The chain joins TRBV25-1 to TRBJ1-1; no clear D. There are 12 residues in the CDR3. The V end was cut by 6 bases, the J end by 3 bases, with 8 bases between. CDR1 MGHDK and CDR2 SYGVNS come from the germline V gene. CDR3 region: CASRDLYTEAFF. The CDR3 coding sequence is TGTGCCAGCAGGGATTTGTACACTGAAGCTTTCTTT.

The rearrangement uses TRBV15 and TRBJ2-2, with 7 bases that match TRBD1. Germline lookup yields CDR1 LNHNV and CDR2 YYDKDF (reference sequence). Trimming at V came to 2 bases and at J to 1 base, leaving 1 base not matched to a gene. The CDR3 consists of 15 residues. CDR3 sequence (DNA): TGTGCCACCAGCAGAAGGACAGGGAACACCGGGGAGCTGTTTTTT. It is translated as CATSRRTGNTGELFF.

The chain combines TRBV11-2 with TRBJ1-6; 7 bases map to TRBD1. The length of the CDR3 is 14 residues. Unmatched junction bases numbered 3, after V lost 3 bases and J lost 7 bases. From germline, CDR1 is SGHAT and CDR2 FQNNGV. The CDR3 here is CASSFQGGNSPLHF. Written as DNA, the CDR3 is TGTGCCAGCAGCTTCCAGGGGGGAAATTCACCCCTCCACTTT.

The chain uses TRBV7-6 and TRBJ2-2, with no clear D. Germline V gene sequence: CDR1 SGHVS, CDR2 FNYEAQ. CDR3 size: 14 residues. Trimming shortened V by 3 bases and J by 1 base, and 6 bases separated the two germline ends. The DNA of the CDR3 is TGTGCCAGCAGCTTGACGGGGAACACCGGGGAGCTGTTTTTT. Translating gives CASSLTGNTGELFF.

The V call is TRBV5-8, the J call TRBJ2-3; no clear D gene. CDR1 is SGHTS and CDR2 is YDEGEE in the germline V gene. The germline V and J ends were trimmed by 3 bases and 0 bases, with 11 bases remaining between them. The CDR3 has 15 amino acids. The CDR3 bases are TGTGCCAGCAGCTACGGACGGTCTAGCACAGATACGCAGTATTTT. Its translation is CASSYGRSSTDTQYF.

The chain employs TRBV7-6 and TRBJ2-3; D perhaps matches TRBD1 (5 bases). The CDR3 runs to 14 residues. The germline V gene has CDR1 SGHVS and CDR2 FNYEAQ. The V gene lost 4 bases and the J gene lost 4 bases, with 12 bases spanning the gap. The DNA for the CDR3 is TGTGCCAGCAGCTCAGGGCAGGGCTCAGATACGCAGTATTTT. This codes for CASSSGQGSDTQYF.

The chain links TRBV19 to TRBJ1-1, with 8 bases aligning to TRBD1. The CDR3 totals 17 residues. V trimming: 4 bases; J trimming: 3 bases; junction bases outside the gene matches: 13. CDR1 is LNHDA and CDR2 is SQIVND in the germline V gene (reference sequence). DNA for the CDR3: TGTGCCAGTAGTAAGTCTTCCCCCTACAGGGGGGACACTGAAGCTTTCTTT. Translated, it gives CASSKSSPYRGDTEAFF.

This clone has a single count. CDR3 residues: CAISPGLAGADTQYF. The CDR3, as DNA: TGTGCCATCAGTCCCGGACTAGCGGGGGCAGATACGCAGTATTTT. The rearrangement uses TRBV10-3 and TRBJ2-3; 13 bases line up with TRBD2. Germline values: CDR1 ENHRY, CDR2 SYGVKD. Losses at the gene ends were 5 bases for V and 4 bases for J; bases not matched to a gene: 3. The CDR3 spans 15 residues.

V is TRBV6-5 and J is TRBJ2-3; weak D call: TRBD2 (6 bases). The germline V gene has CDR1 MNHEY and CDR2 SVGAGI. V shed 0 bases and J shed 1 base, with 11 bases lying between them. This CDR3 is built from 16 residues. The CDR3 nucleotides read TGTGCCAGCAGTTACTCGCGGGGAGCCGGCACAGATACGCAGTATTTT. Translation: CASSYSRGAGTDTQYF.

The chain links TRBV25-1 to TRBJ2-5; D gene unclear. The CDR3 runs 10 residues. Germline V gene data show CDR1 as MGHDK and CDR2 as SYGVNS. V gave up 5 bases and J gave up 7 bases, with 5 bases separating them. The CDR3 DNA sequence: TGTGCCAGCAGTCTAGGGACCCAGTACTTC. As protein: CASSLGTQYF.

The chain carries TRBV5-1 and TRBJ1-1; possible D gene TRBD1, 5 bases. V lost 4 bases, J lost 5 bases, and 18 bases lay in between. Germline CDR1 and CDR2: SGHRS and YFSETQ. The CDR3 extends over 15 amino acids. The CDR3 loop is CASSGEGSVLTEAFF. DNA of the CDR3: TGCGCCAGCAGCGGGGAGGGGTCAGTCTTGACTGAAGCTTTCTTT.

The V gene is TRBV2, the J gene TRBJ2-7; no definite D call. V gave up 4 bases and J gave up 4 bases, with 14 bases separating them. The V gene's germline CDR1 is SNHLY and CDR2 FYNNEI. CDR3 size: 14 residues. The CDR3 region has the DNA TGTGCCAGCAGTGGTGACCGGAAAGGTTACGAGCAGTACTTC. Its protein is CASSGDRKGYEQYF.

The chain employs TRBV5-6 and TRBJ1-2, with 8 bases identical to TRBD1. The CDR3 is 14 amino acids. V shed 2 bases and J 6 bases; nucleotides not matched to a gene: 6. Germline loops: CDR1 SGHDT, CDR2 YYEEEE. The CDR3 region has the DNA TGTGCCAGCAGCTTCAACAGGGGGGTAAATGGCTACACCTTC. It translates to CASSFNRGVNGYTF. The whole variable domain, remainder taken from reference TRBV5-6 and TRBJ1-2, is DAGVTQSPTHLIKTRGQQVTLRCSPKSGHDTVSWYQQALGQGPQFIFQYYEEEERQRGNFPDRFSGHQFPNYSSELNVNALLLGDSALYLCASSFNRGVNGYTFGSGTRLTVV.

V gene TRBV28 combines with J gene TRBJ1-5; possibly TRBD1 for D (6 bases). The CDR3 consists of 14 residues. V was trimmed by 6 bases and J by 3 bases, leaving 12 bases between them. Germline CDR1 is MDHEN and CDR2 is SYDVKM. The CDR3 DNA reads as TGTGCCAGCAGCTTACAGGGATTCAATCAGCCCCAGCATTTT. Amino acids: CASSLQGFNQPQHF.

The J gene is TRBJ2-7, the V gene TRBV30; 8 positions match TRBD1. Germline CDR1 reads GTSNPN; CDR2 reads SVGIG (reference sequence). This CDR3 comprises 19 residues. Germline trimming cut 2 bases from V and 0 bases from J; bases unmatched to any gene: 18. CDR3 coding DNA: TGTGCCTGGAGTCACACTCGTTTTAGGACAGGGTCCAGCTCCTACGAGCAGTACTTC. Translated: CAWSHTRFRTGSSSYEQYF.

The CDR3 bases are TGTGCCAGCAGCTTCTCCCTAAGGACAGGGTCTGGCACAGATACGCAGTATTTT. This translates into CASSFSLRTGSGTDTQYF. The chain carries TRBV7-8 and TRBJ2-3, with 8 nucleotides matching TRBD1. Germline loops: CDR1 SGHVS, CDR2 FQNEAQ. With V trimmed by 3 bases and J by 1 base, 12 bases remained unmatched. The CDR3 consists of 18 residues.